This T cell receptor (beta chain) emerged from a study of CD8 T cells in ankylosing spondylitis. Trimming took 4 bases from V and 7 from J; bases not matched to a gene: 13. The CDR3 runs 16 residues. CDR1 and CDR2 from the germline V gene are SQVTM and ANQGSEA. Study-level findings and limits: Reported data indicate significant enrichment of disease-linked clones within matched ankylosing spondylitis synovial fluid. What appeared characteristic of ankylosing spondylitis blood was a TCR beta motif of several highly homologous variants.

As concerns this clonotype: Its antigen is not known.

TCRdb reprocessed the 5' RACE reads with MiXCR, giving one entry per CDR3 protein. The profile shows around 390,000 distinct CDR3 sequences, about a fifth of them singletons. The sequenced material came from blood, either unsorted or a sorted T cell fraction (not recorded which). The chain has TRBV29-1 and TRBJ2-2; 9 nucleotides agree with TRBD2. The clonotype was recovered from a male donor with ankylosing spondylitis. CDR3 loop: CSVGAREGRWGGELFF. For the CDR3, the DNA is TGCAGCGTTGGGGCGCGGGAGGGCCGGTGGGGCGGGGAGCTGTTTTTT.